This note documents a single T cell receptor beta chain sequence. The CDR3 consists of 12 residues. V trimming: 6 bases; J trimming: 12 bases; junction bases outside the gene matches: 10. The sample originates from a study of blood T cells in healthy people across ages. Together with a sample-barcoded 5' primer, a J-beta primer mix was included in a second PCR lasting roughly 6 to 12 cycles. One entry per CDR3 protein, called by TCRdb with MiXCR from the 5' RACE reads. This table has about 1.5 million distinct CDR3 sequences, about 45% appearing once. Sequencing was performed on blood. The source is a woman aged 18-29 years in good health. The V gene is TRBV12-3 or TRBV12-4, the J gene TRBJ1-1, with TRBD1 identical over 7 bases. The CDR3: CASRADRIEPFF. The CDR3 DNA sequence: TGTGCCAGCAGAGCGGACAGGATCGAACCTTTCTTT.